This TCR beta chain was retrieved from a study of regulatory T cells in long-lasting Graves disease. The overall study: Graves' patients diagnosed newly had used antithyroid drugs under 3 months.

Trimming took off 5 bases at V and 3 bases at J, with 14 bases between the two ends. Germline CDR1 is SGHRS and CDR2 is YFSETQ. This CDR3 has 14 residues. Time point specified: newly diagnosed GD, antithyroid drugs for less than 3 months. With RNA extracted from PBMCs as input, the TCR library was made. Library construction for TCR beta used iRepertoire HTBI primers and Arm-PCR of CDR3 regions. TCRdb ran MiXCR on the multiplex PCR reads and lists one entry per CDR3 protein. The top ten hold around 12% of the sample, which has some 600,000 distinct CDR3 sequences, around 15% seen once. This clonotype was counted a few times. This same sample was also part of a study on T cells in Graves' hyperthyroidism and ophthalmopathy.

This sequence was found in a man aged 18 to 30 with Graves disease. The V and J genes are TRBV5-1 and TRBJ1-1, with TRBD1 as a possible D gene (6 bases). Source: peripheral blood mononuclear cells (PBMCs), taken at new diagnosis, from a patient treated with antithyroid drugs. CDR3 nucleotide sequence: TGCGCCAGCAGTGGGACACTCATACACACTGAAGCTTTCTTT. Protein: CASSGTLIHTEAFF.